Below, 27 T cell receptor beta chains from the same sample are listed, as sequenced in a study of cytomegalovirus exposure and HLA in healthy donors. Primers: 60 Vbeta forward and 13 Jbeta reverse. Profiling relied on immunoSEQ multiplex PCR, and the TCRdb table lists in-frame clones only, not all of them. The sample comprises about 110,000 clones, roughly 80% of which are singletons, and 6.5% to 8.5% rests with the top ten. The specimen sequenced was PBMCs. These receptors all come from a woman between 50 and 59 years old in good health and CMV-seropositive.

This clone came up once. The chain has TRBV4-2 and TRBJ2-7, with 11 bases matching TRBD2. The CDR3 is made up of 16 amino acids. In germline, CDR1 is LGHNA, CDR2 YNFKEQ. V shed 5 bases, J shed 5 bases, and the junction held 11 bases outside the gene matches. CDR3 sequence: CASSSPTSGSINEQYF. The CDR3 DNA follows: TGTGCCAGCAGCTCGCCCACTAGCGGGAGTATCAACGAGCAGTACTTC.

This clone came up once. This sequence joins TRBV2 and TRBJ2-5; TRBD2 matches at 12 bases. Looked up from germline, CDR1 is SNHLY and CDR2 is FYNNEI. V was clipped by 3 bases and J by 9 bases; unmatched bases: 5. This CDR3 contains 14 residues. Here the CDR3 reads CASSEGTSGLSQYF. The CDR3 coding sequence is TGTGCCAGCAGTGAGGGGACTAGCGGGCTCTCCCAGTACTTC.

The chain recombines TRBV2 with TRBJ2-5, with D perhaps TRBD2 (6 bases). The CDR3 loop spans 12 amino acids. V lost 11 bases and J lost 3, with 13 bases in between. Germline-derived CDR1 and CDR2 are SNHLY and FYNNEI. In DNA form, the CDR3 reads TGTGCCTCTGAGTGGGGGGAAGAGACCCAGTACTTC. Residues: CASEWGEETQYF. The whole variable domain, remainder taken from reference TRBV2 and TRBJ2-5, is EPEVTQTPSHQVTQMGQEVILRCVPISNHLYFYWYRQILGQKVEFLVSFYNNEISEKSEIFDDQFSVERPDGSNFTLKIRSTKLEDSAMYFCASEWGEETQYFGPGTRLLVL.

V gene TRBV5-1 combines with J gene TRBJ2-3; TRBD2 agrees at 8 bases. Trimming took 1 base from V and 3 from J; bases not matched to a gene: 7. Germline V lookup: CDR1 SGHRS, CDR2 YFSETQ. The CDR3 spans 16 residues. The CDR3 loop reads CASSLYGGGETDTQYF. CDR3 bases: TGCGCCAGCAGCTTGTACGGGGGGGGTGAGACAGATACGCAGTATTTT.

The genes are TRBV19 and TRBJ2-5; TRBD2 matches at 9 bases. V dropped 5 bases and J dropped 2; count of bases not matched to a gene: 6. Looked up from germline, CDR1 is LNHDA and CDR2 is SQIVND (reference sequence). This CDR3 region has 15 residues. The CDR3 DNA reads TGTGCCAGTAGTCGAAGACTAGCGGTACAAGAGACCCAGTACTTC. Translation: CASSRRLAVQETQYF.

Of note for this clone: The same CDR3 also results from other DNA sequences found in this sample. The chain carries TRBV6-4 and TRBJ2-3; D is possibly TRBD2 (6 bases). V was trimmed by 2 bases and J by 0 bases, leaving 9 bases between them. This CDR3 has 15 residues. In germline, CDR1 is MRHNA, CDR2 SNTAGT. In DNA, the CDR3 is TGTGCCAGCAGTGACGGGGGACTCAGCACAGATACGCAGTATTTT. Its translation is CASSDGGLSTDTQYF.

The chain employs TRBV29-1 and TRBJ2-5; TRBD2 is a possible D gene (5 bases). The CDR3 is 12 residues long. From germline, CDR1 is SQVTM and CDR2 ANQGSEA. V lost 7 bases and J 0 bases, leaving 9 bases between the germline ends. As DNA, the CDR3 is TGCAGCGCGGCGGGCTACCAAGAGACCCAGTACTTC. It encodes CSAAGYQETQYF.

This chain connects TRBV4-3 to TRBJ2-1; no definite D call. The CDR3 has 16 residues. The ends were cut back, 0 bases at V and 10 bases at J, with 19 bases in the middle. Germline values: CDR1 LGHNA, CDR2 YSLEER. CDR3: CASSQDLSTISREQFF. CDR3 coding DNA: TGCGCCAGCAGCCAAGATCTCTCTACTATTAGTCGAGAGCAGTTCTTC.

The chain uses TRBV7-3 and TRBJ2-1; 9 positions agree with TRBD2. CDR1 and CDR2 (germline): SGHTA, FQGTGA. Trimming removed 5 bases from V and 2 bases from J; junction bases left unmatched: 4. CDR3 length: 15 amino acids. CDR3 DNA: TGTGCCAGCAGCCCGGGACTAGCCACCTACAATGAGCAGTTCTTC. This translates into CASSPGLATYNEQFF.

The rearrangement uses TRBV6-1 and TRBJ2-7; TRBD1 is a possible D gene (5 bases). This CDR3 has 12 amino acids. The V end lost 3 bases, the J end lost 6 bases, and 9 bases lay between the germline ends. The germline gives CDR1 MNHNS, CDR2 SASEGT. The CDR3 region has the DNA TGTGCCAGCAGTGACCAGGGTTTCGAGCAGTACTTC. Translation gives CASSDQGFEQYF.

J is TRBJ1-3 and V is TRBV2, with D perhaps matching TRBD1 (5 bases). The CDR3 extends over 14 amino acids. In germline, CDR1 is SNHLY, CDR2 FYNNEI. The V end was cut by 3 bases, the J end by 2 bases, with 8 bases between. CDR3 region: CASSERGTGNTIYF. CDR3 nucleotides: TGTGCCAGCAGTGAGCGGGGGACTGGAAACACCATATATTTT.

J is TRBJ2-1 and V is TRBV7-8; D gene uncertain. CDR3 length: 16 residues. CDR1 SGHVS and CDR2 FQNEAQ come from the germline V gene. V lost 5 bases, J lost 3 bases, and 17 bases lay in between. This chain's CDR3 is CASSVAWQVNYNEQFF. In nucleotides, the CDR3 is TGTGCCAGCAGCGTGGCGTGGCAGGTTAACTACAATGAGCAGTTCTTC.

In this sample, this clone turned up once. V and J are TRBV11-3 and TRBJ1-1; 9 bases line up with TRBD1. There are 14 residues in the CDR3. V shed 1 base and J 5 bases; nucleotides not matched to a gene: 2. CDR1 and CDR2 (germline): SGHNT, YENEEA. CDR3 DNA: TGTGCCAGCAGCTTAGGGACAGGGGTGACTGAAGCTTTCTTT. This gives the protein CASSLGTGVTEAFF.

The rearrangement joins TRBV2 to TRBJ2-7, with D unresolved. Germline V gene data show CDR1 as SNHLY and CDR2 as FYNNEI. Between the trimmed V and J ends, which lost 6 bases and 1 base, there was a span of 7 bases. The CDR3 loop spans 12 amino acids. CDR3 sequence (DNA): TGTGCCAGCAGCTTCGGGTCCTACGAGCAGTACTTC. Protein product: CASSFGSYEQYF.

The chain combines TRBV9 with TRBJ2-2; 9 nucleotides agree with TRBD1. CDR1 and CDR2 from the germline V gene are SGDLS and YYNGEE. The CDR3 covers 17 residues. Unmatched junction bases numbered 6, after V lost 3 bases and J lost 0 bases. The CDR3, as DNA: TGTGCCAGCAGCGCCCATCGGGACAGGGCGAACACCGGGGAGCTGTTTTTT. Residues: CASSAHRDRANTGELFF.

Here the CDR3 DNA reads TGTGCCAGCAGTTTGCTAGCGGGAGCTGGAGATGAGCAGTTCTTC. Translation gives CASSLLAGAGDEQFF. The chain recombines TRBV27 with TRBJ2-1; 10 positions agree with TRBD2. Per the germline V gene, CDR1 is MNHEY and CDR2 is SMNVEV (reference sequence). With V trimmed by 3 bases and J by 8 bases, 7 bases remained unmatched. The CDR3 runs 15 residues.

The chain combines TRBV5-4 with TRBJ2-3; weak D call: TRBD1 (5 bases). The length of the CDR3 is 14 residues. V dropped 2 bases and J dropped 1 base, with 8 bases sitting between them. Germline CDR1 SGHNT, CDR2 YYREEE (reference sequence). This chain's CDR3 is CASSFGHRTDTQYF. In DNA form, the CDR3 reads TGTGCCAGCAGCTTCGGACACCGCACAGATACGCAGTATTTT.

In its sample, this clone was seen once. The rearrangement joins TRBV5-3 to TRBJ2-1; TRBD2 matches at 8 bases. TRBV5-3 is designated an ORF whose function remains uncertain. The V and J ends lost 0 bases and 7 bases, in that order; junction bases with no gene match: 9. The CDR3 loop spans 16 amino acids. CDR3 in amino acids: CARSLASSGSENEQFF. The CDR3 coding sequence is TGTGCCAGAAGCTTGGCGTCTAGCGGGTCAGAGAATGAGCAGTTCTTC.

This clone was counted once. V usage is TRBV2 and J usage is TRBJ1-1; D remains unclear. Germline V lookup: CDR1 SNHLY, CDR2 FYNNEI. The CDR3 has 15 amino acids. V dropped 3 bases and J dropped 0 bases, with 11 bases sitting between them. CDR3 bases: TGTGCCAGCAGTGATAATGGACTCATGAACACTGAAGCTTTCTTT. It encodes CASSDNGLMNTEAFF.

In this sample, this clone turned up a few times. This chain connects TRBV9 to TRBJ2-3; the match to TRBD2 covers 9 bases. This CDR3 contains 15 residues. Germline V gene lookup returns CDR1 SGDLS and CDR2 YYNGEE. The V gene end was trimmed by 7 bases and the J gene end by 4 bases; junction bases not matched to a gene: 10. CDR3 loop: CASGGRALGADTQYF. CDR3 sequence (DNA): TGTGCCAGCGGCGGGAGGGCCTTAGGGGCAGATACGCAGTATTTT.

A few counts support this clone. The CDR3 loop is CAISGAGSSTDTQYF. The DNA of the CDR3 is TGTGCCATCAGTGGAGCGGGATCTAGCACAGATACGCAGTATTTT. The V and J genes are TRBV10-3 and TRBJ2-3; 7 bases map to TRBD2. The J segment lost 0 bases and the V segment lost 4 bases, leaving 4 bases of the junction unmatched. Germline V gene sequence: CDR1 ENHRY, CDR2 SYGVKD. The CDR3 covers 15 residues.

The genes are TRBV21-1 and TRBJ2-3; TRBD2, the table's D call, was not compared with the DNA. TRBV21-1 corresponds to a pseudogene. This CDR3 has 20 amino acids. This CDR3 is CASRTTLRRGGRGATDTQYF. In nucleotides, the CDR3 is TGTGCCAGCAGGACGACACTTCGCCGGGGGGGACGGGGGGCCACAGATACGCAGTATTTT.

Turning to this clone: Other DNA variants within this sample encode the same CDR3. The J gene is TRBJ2-3, the V gene TRBV9; 10 positions agree with TRBD2. This CDR3 contains 17 residues. V was clipped by 0 bases and J by 5 bases; unmatched bases: 9. Germline V gene lookup returns CDR1 SGDLS and CDR2 YYNGEE. This CDR3 reads CASSVDASGGAGDTQYF. The DNA for the CDR3 is TGTGCCAGCAGCGTAGATGCCAGCGGGGGGGCCGGAGATACGCAGTATTTT. Supplemented by reference TRBV9 and TRBJ2-3, the full variable domain reads DSGVTQTPKHLITATGQRVTLRCSPRSGDLSVYWYQQSLDQGLQFLIQYYNGEERAKGNILERFSAQQFPDLHSELNLSSLELGDSALYFCASSVDASGGAGDTQYFGPGTRLTVL.

The chain links TRBV5-5 to TRBJ2-7; no firm D call. Looked up from germline, CDR1 is SGHKS and CDR2 is YYEKEE (reference sequence). V was shortened by 3 bases and J by 4 bases, with 5 bases between the two germline ends. The CDR3 spans 11 residues. In DNA form, the CDR3 reads TGTGCCAGCAGCTCCCTTTACGAGCAGTACTTC. Translating gives CASSSLYEQYF.

The chain couples TRBV15 to TRBJ2-7; TRBD2 matches 12 bases. CDR1 and CDR2 from the germline V gene are LNHNV and YYDKDF (reference sequence). The CDR3 has 15 residues. The ends lost 5 bases at V and 7 bases at J; junction bases unmatched: 9. The CDR3 loop reads CATSGRLAGVREQYF. Written as DNA, the CDR3 is TGTGCCACCAGCGGCCGACTAGCGGGAGTGAGGGAGCAGTACTTC.

This clone was detected a few times. The chain joins TRBV11-2 to TRBJ2-2, with 8 nucleotides matching TRBD1. This CDR3 is built from 16 residues. Germline assignment: CDR1 SGHAT and CDR2 FQNNGV. With V trimmed by 3 bases and J by 3 bases, 6 bases remained unmatched. DNA for the CDR3: TGTGCCAGCAGCTTTGGTAGGACAGGGCACACCGGGGAGCTGTTTTTT. Encoded protein: CASSFGRTGHTGELFF.

The chain has TRBV15 and TRBJ2-5; a weak D match, TRBD1 (6 bases). The CDR3 spans 13 residues. V was trimmed by 3 bases and J by 6 bases, leaving 11 bases between them. The germline CDR1 and CDR2 sequences are LNHNV and YYDKDF (reference sequence). CDR3 in amino acids: CATSSYRAKTQYF. For the CDR3, the DNA is TGTGCCACCAGCAGTTACAGGGCAAAGACCCAGTACTTC.